This is a list of T cell receptor beta chains from one sample in a study of vaccination and CD4 T cells after COVID-19. The antigens these receptors bind are not known. TCRdb reprocessed the PCR reads via MiXCR and lists one record per CDR3 protein. The table records approximately 14,000 distinct CDR3 sequences, 50% to 60% of them present only once. Material: CD4+ T cells from blood, cultured in vitro, obtained before SARS-CoV-2 vaccination. Receptors were obtained from a human donor who had recovered from COVID-19. The CDR3 runs from the conserved cysteine through the conserved F or W. D genes are given only for firm matches. A clone size is listed for some rows: how often the clone was seen (once, few, many), or a class if it is expanded.

TRBD2	TRBJ2-5	TRBV3-1	-	TGTGCCAGCAGCCGAGAAAGATTCGGACTAGCGGCTCCACAAGAGACCCAGTACTTC	CASSRERFGLAAPQETQYF
TRBD2	TRBJ2-3	TRBV20-1	once	TGCAGTGCTAGGGAGGGACTAGCGGGAAGCACAGATACGCAGTATTTT	CSAREGLAGSTDTQYF
-	TRBJ1-2	TRBV20-1	-	TGCAGTGCTAGGACAGGCCTAAACTATGGCTACACCTTC	CSARTGLNYGYTF
TRBD1	TRBJ2-7	TRBV12-3/TRBV12-4	once	TGTGCCAGCAGTAGCAAGGGGGCAGGCTACGAGCAGTACTTC	CASSSKGAGYEQYF
-	TRBJ1-1	TRBV5-4	-	TGTGCCAGCAGCTTGGTTTCCGGGCACACTGAAGCTTTCTTT	CASSLVSGHTEAFF
-	TRBJ1-5	TRBV6-2/TRBV6-3	few	TGTGCCAGCAGTGCCCCGAATAATCAGCCCCAGCATTTT	CASSAPNNQPQHF
TRBD1	TRBJ2-5	TRBV6-2/TRBV6-3	few	TGTGCCAGCAGTCGACCGGGACAGGGCGTCCAACAAGCCAGGGAGACCCAGTACTTC	CASSRPGQGVQQARETQYF
-	TRBJ1-2	TRBV28	-	TGTGCCAGCAGCCACGGGGGGCAGGTCAACTATGGCTACACCTTC	CASSHGGQVNYGYTF
TRBD2	TRBJ2-7	TRBV20-1	-	TGCAGTGCTACTAGCGGCTCCTACGAGCAGTACTTC	CSATSGSYEQYF
TRBD2	TRBJ2-3	TRBV2	-	TGTGCCAGCAGTTCAGGACTAGCGGGAGTCTTAGATACGCAGTATTTT	CASSSGLAGVLDTQYF
-	TRBJ1-3	TRBV28	-	TGTGCCAGCAGGGCCGCCGAGCTCTCTGGAAACACCATATATTTT	CASRAAELSGNTIYF
-	TRBJ2-7	TRBV5-5	-	TGTGCCAGCAGCTTGCAGGGATCCTACGAGCAGTACTTC	CASSLQGSYEQYF
TRBD1	TRBJ2-7	TRBV10-3	-	TGTGCCATTACCCCGGGACAGGGGGGCGAGCAGTACTTC	CAITPGQGGEQYF
TRBD2	TRBJ2-5	TRBV6-2/TRBV6-3	few	TGTGCCAGCAGTTCCTCCGGGACTAGCGGGAGGGAGACCCAGTACTTC	CASSSSGTSGRETQYF
-	TRBJ1-1	TRBV6-1	-	TGTGCCAGCACTTTGCTAAGGGGAAGGGCTTTCTTT	CASTLLRGRAFF
TRBD1	TRBJ2-5	TRBV6-1	-	TGTGCCAGCGGCCCGGGACAGGGGAAAGAGACCCAGTACTTC	CASGPGQGKETQYF
-	TRBJ2-3	TRBV5-1	once	TGCGCCAGCAGCTTGGATGGTGGGGGAACAGATACGCAGTATTTT	CASSLDGGGTDTQYF
TRBD1	TRBJ1-1	TRBV19	few	TGTGCCATTGCACAGGGGGCTTTGGCTGAAGCTTTCTTT	CAIAQGALAEAFF
-	TRBJ1-2	TRBV5-5	-	TGTGCCAGCAGCACGACAATCGGCTATGGCTACACCTTC	CASSTTIGYGYTF
-	TRBJ1-5	TRBV20-1	few	TGCAGTGCTAGTTGGAGGGGTATCAATCAGCCCCAGCATTTT	CSASWRGINQPQHF
-	TRBJ2-2	TRBV12-3/TRBV12-4	once	TGTGCCAGCAGTCTTAGCGGACCTAACACCGGGGAGCTGTTTTTT	CASSLSGPNTGELFF
-	TRBJ1-5	TRBV28	-	TGTGCCAGCAGTTTGGCGACAGGTCATCCTAATCAGCCCCAGCATTTT	CASSLATGHPNQPQHF
-	TRBJ1-1	TRBV20-1	few	TGCAGTGCTAGTTTGTTCGGTGGACTGAACACTGAAGCTTTCTTT	CSASLFGGLNTEAFF
-	TRBJ1-1	TRBV11-1	once	TGTGCCAGCACCCAGGGGAACACTGAAGCTTTCTTT	CASTQGNTEAFF
-	TRBJ1-6	TRBV6-5	few	TGTGCCAGCAGTTACTCATCGGGGGAACCCCTCCACTTT	CASSYSSGEPLHF
-	TRBJ2-5	TRBV7-6	-	TGTGCCAGCAGCTTAGGGAGCGGGGAGACCCAGTACTTC	CASSLGSGETQYF
-	TRBJ2-4	TRBV6-1	-	TGTGCCAGCACCCCCAACGGGGCGGGCAAAAACATTCAGTACTTC	CASTPNGAGKNIQYF
TRBD1	TRBJ1-1	TRBV4-2	-	TGTGCCAGCAGCCAGGGCACAGGGGACAGGGAAGCTTTCTTT	CASSQGTGDREAFF
TRBD2	TRBJ2-7	TRBV3-1	-	TGTGCCAGCAGCCAAGGTGGGAGGGCGGGGAACTACGAGCAGTACTTC	CASSQGGRAGNYEQYF
TRBD2	TRBJ2-5	TRBV4-2	-	TGTGCCAGCAGCCAAGGGCTAGCGGGGGGGCAAGAGACCCAGTACTTC	CASSQGLAGGQETQYF
-	TRBJ1-1	TRBV7-8	-	TGTGCCAGCAGCTTGTTCGTTGGGGACACTGAAGCTTTCTTT	CASSLFVGDTEAFF
TRBD1	TRBJ2-1	TRBV6-5	-	TGTGCCAGCAGTTACCGCGGACAGGGAGATGAGCAGTTCTTC	CASSYRGQGDEQFF
-	TRBJ2-7	TRBV7-6	few	TGTGCCAGCAGTACACAGGATACCTACGAGCAGTACTTC	CASSTQDTYEQYF
TRBD1	TRBJ1-5	TRBV19	-	TGTGCCAGTAGTAGAATTACAGGGGGCGTTGAGACGCCCCAGCATTTT	CASSRITGGVETPQHF
-	TRBJ1-1	TRBV27	-	TGTGCCAGCAGCACGGCCGAGTCGAACACTGAAGCTTTCTTT	CASSTAESNTEAFF
TRBD1	TRBJ2-5	TRBV19	-	TGTGCCAGTAGTCCTGGGACAGGGACCGGGACCCAGTACTTC	CASSPGTGTGTQYF
-	TRBJ2-7	TRBV4-1	few	TGCGCCAGCAGCCAAGGGGATTCTTCGTACGAGCAGTACTTC	CASSQGDSSYEQYF
-	TRBJ2-2	TRBV11-2	few	TGTGCCAGCGCCCCTGCGGGTCTGACCGGGGAGCTGTTTTTT	CASAPAGLTGELFF
-	TRBJ2-3	TRBV20-1	-	TGCAGTGCTAAAACAGGGTTAATGGATACGCAGTATTTT	CSAKTGLMDTQYF
-	TRBJ1-2	TRBV7-5	-	-	CISVPEAGRRDRGCLGCGYTF
TRBD1	TRBJ1-2	TRBV6-1	-	TGTGCCAGCAGTCCACTAAATAGTCCAGGGGGCCACACCTTC	CASSPLNSPGGHTF